Listed here are 11 T cell receptor beta chains from one sample, sequenced in a study of Graves' ophthalmopathy and Graves' hyperthyroidism. Investigators amplified TCR beta CDR3 regions from RNA transcripts. HTBI primers were used in a first-round RT-PCR, which preceded a second-round multiplex PCR. TCRdb itself ran the multiplex PCR reads through MiXCR, one entry per CDR3 protein. The repertoire has 740,000 or so distinct CDR3 sequences, 40% of them found once; the top ten carry 44%. The sample comprised peripheral blood. The origin of the receptors is an adult man with Graves' ophthalmopathy.

Details on this clonotype: A junction end diverges from the germline sequence, so it may reflect a read error. This chain connects TRBV7-2 to TRBJ2-2; D possibly corresponds to TRBD2 (5 bases). CDR1 is SGHTA, CDR2 FQGNSA, per germline. CDR3 length: 14 residues. For the CDR3, the DNA is TGCGCCAGCAGACCGCTGAGGGACACCGGGGAGCTGTTTTTT. Translation: CASRPLRDTGELFF.

The chain links TRBV7-9 to TRBJ1-4, with TRBD1 identical over 11 bases. The CDR3 is made up of 13 amino acids. Germline CDR1 reads SEHNR; CDR2 reads FQNEAQ (reference sequence). V trimming: 6 bases; J trimming: 9 bases; junction bases outside the gene matches: 3. CDR3 nucleotide sequence: TGTGCCAGCAGACGGACAGGGGGCCAAAAACTGTTTTTT. Translated, it gives CASRRTGGQKLFF. Full variable domain (remainder filled in from reference TRBV7-9 and TRBJ1-4): DTGVSQNPRHKITKRGQNVTFRCDPISEHNRLYWYRQTLGQGPEFLTYFQNEAQLEKSRLLSDRFSAERPKGSFSTLEIQRTEQGDSAMYLCASRRTGGQKLFFGSGTQLSVL.

The chain links TRBV9 to TRBJ1-4, with 12 nucleotides matching TRBD1. Germline CDR1 reads SGDLS; CDR2 reads YYNGEE. The CDR3 contains 17 residues. Trimming removed 4 bases from V and 3 bases from J; junction bases left unmatched: 7. The CDR3: CASSPGTGGKANEKLFF. Here the CDR3 DNA reads TGTGCCAGCAGCCCCGGGACAGGGGGCAAGGCTAATGAAAAACTGTTTTTT.

There are a few counts of this clonotype. This rearrangement joins TRBV4-3 to TRBJ1-1; 9 bases are a match to TRBD1. Germline V lookup: CDR1 LGHNA, CDR2 YSLEER. J lost 2 bases, V lost 4 bases, and 11 bases had no gene match. The CDR3 contains 17 residues. The CDR3 is CASSRRGQGQINTEAFF. CDR3 nucleotides: TGCGCCAGCAGCCGCCGGGGACAGGGCCAAATCAACACTGAAGCTTTCTTT.

This chain connects TRBV2 to TRBJ1-2; 7 bases line up with TRBD1. The CDR3 consists of 13 residues. V was pared by 6 bases and J by 5 bases, with 6 bases of the junction left unmatched. CDR1 and CDR2 from the germline V gene are SNHLY and FYNNEI. The CDR3 region is CASRSGDSYGYTF. CDR3 bases: TGTGCCAGCAGGAGCGGGGACAGTTATGGCTACACCTTC.

This clonotype was seen many times. The chain couples TRBV15 to TRBJ1-2, with 7 bases matching TRBD1. Germline V gives CDR1 LNHNV, CDR2 YYDKDF (reference sequence). V trimming: 4 bases; J trimming: 11 bases; junction bases outside the gene matches: 7. This CDR3 has 12 residues. The CDR3 loop reads CATSIGTETYTF. The CDR3 nucleotides are TGTGCCACCAGCATTGGGACAGAGACGTACACCTTC.

This chain uses TRBV11-2 with TRBJ1-3, with D maybe TRBD1 (6 bases). This CDR3 is 16 amino acids long. V lost 4 bases, J lost 3 bases, and 16 bases lay in between. CDR1 is SGHAT, CDR2 FQNNGV, per germline. In DNA form, the CDR3 reads TGTGCCAGCAGCTGGGGGGGCCGTCAGGATGGAAACACCATATATTTT. It specifies CASSWGGRQDGNTIYF.

The CDR3 here is CASSVRPTGSGANVLTF. The DNA of the CDR3 is TGTGCCAGTAGTGTACGGCCGACAGGATCTGGGGCCAACGTCCTGACTTTC. The rearrangement uses TRBV19 and TRBJ2-6; D is perhaps TRBD1 (6 bases). Germline CDR1 reads LNHDA; CDR2 reads SQIVND (reference sequence). The ends were cut back, 5 bases at V and 1 base at J, with 15 bases in the middle. CDR3 length equals 17 residues.

To note about this clonotype: It may be a read error: a sequence one base away is much more abundant. This chain joins TRBV7-9 and TRBJ1-1; the D gene is possibly TRBD1 (6 bases). The CDR3 is 15 residues long. V lost 5 bases and J lost 4, with 17 bases in between. Germline CDR1 is SEHNR and CDR2 is FQNEAQ (reference sequence). CDR3 loop: CASSTRTEMSTEAFF. The DNA of the CDR3 is TGTGCCAGCAGCACCCGGACAGAAATGAGCACTGAAGCTTTCTTT.

The chain recombines TRBV10-3 with TRBJ1-6, with TRBD1 identical over 7 bases. The germline V gene encodes CDR1 ENHRY and CDR2 SYGVKD. V lost 8 bases and J lost 6; bases outside the gene matches: 4. CDR3 length equals 13 residues. In DNA form, the CDR3 reads TGTGCCATCCAGGGGACAGCTAATTCACCCCTCCACTTT. It codes for CAIQGTANSPLHF.

This clonotype has ten or more counts. J is TRBJ1-1 and V is TRBV10-3; D is ambiguous. The length of the CDR3 is 12 residues. CDR1 is ENHRY, CDR2 SYGVKD, per germline. V was shortened by 2 bases and J by 5 bases, with 6 bases between the two germline ends. This chain's CDR3 is CAISEVGTEAFF. The CDR3 DNA follows: TGTGCCATCAGTGAGGTGGGTACTGAAGCTTTCTTT.